The TCR beta chain described here comes from a study of blood T cell repertoires in COVID-19. Study at large: Sites across the United States, Italy and Spain contributed samples from acute and convalescent COVID-19.

Sequencing was performed with immunoSEQ multiplex PCR; in TCRdb, only in-frame clones are kept and a portion is missing. The sample yields about 310,000 clones, roughly 88% seen once. The CDR3 extends over 18 amino acids. Germline V gene data show CDR1 as SGHTA and CDR2 as FQGTGA. After removal of 5 bases from V and 1 base from J, the junction contained 6 bases not matched to a gene. All enrollees were about 18 to 89 years old and from fewer than 25 US areas. Specimen: PBMCs or T cells enriched from blood (not recorded which). The sequence came from a man in his thirties or forties who had recovered from COVID-19. The chain is built from TRBV7-3 and TRBJ2-6; 12 positions match TRBD2. The DNA of the CDR3 is TGTGCCAGCAGCCTCGGACTAGCGGGGATATCTGGGGCCAACGTCCTGACTTTC. Translating gives CASSLGLAGISGANVLTF.